This TCR beta chain was recovered during a study of blood T cell repertoires in COVID-19. As for the study in general: From T cells, B-cell-depleted T cells, or PBMCs came the material, which was cDNA or gDNA.

CDR1 SGHDN and CDR2 FVKESK come from the germline V gene. The CDR3 is 18 amino acids. V lost 3 bases, J lost 3 bases, and 5 bases stayed unmatched. In the study's own analysis: Reference gene primer amplification yielded estimated nucleated cell counts. Method: immunoSEQ multiplex PCR; TCRdb's copy keeps in-frame clones and lacks some. V and J calls and clone size are given by that table; D and trimming were obtained from the DNA. This sample has about 200,000 clones, with around 76% found just once. The source of this sequence is a woman in her fifties or sixties with COVID-19, enrolled during active disease. Sequenced input: peripheral blood. This rearrangement joins TRBV14 to TRBJ2-1; 16 bases are shared with TRBD2. The CDR3 sequence is CASSQGTSGGVFYNEQFF. The CDR3 DNA reads as TGTGCCAGCAGCCAGGGGACTAGCGGGGGGGTGTTCTACAATGAGCAGTTCTTC. Full variable domain (remainder filled in from reference TRBV14 and TRBJ2-1): EAGVTQFPSHSVIEKGQTVTLRCDPISGHDNLYWYRRVMGKEIKFLLHFVKESKQDESGMPNNRFLAERTGGTYSTLKVQPAELEDSGVYFCASSQGTSGGVFYNEQFFGPGTRLTVL.